A selection of T cell receptor beta chains follows, all from one sample in a study of blood T cell repertoires in COVID-19. TCRdb's table, derived via immunoSEQ multiplex PCR, lists solely in-frame clones and lacks some. Here the sample spans around 140,000 clones, 88% being singletons. The sample comprised peripheral blood. The receptors shown here come from a woman aged 45-65 years with acute or convalescent COVID-19. Each CDR3 is given with its conserved first and last residue. A D gene is named only where the DNA matches it firmly. The size entry is marked missing in some rows and otherwise reads once, few, many or a size class.

>NA|TRBJ1-5|NA|TRBV7-9
TGTGCCAGCAGATCAGGGTTTAATCAGCCCCAGCATTTT
CASRSGFNQPQHF
>NA|TRBJ2-3|TRBD2|TRBV11-2
TGTGCCAGCAGCTTAGAAGGGACTAGCGGGATGTCAGATACGCAGTATTTT
CASSLEGTSGMSDTQYF
>NA|TRBJ2-1|TRBD1|TRBV11-3
TGTGCCAGCAGCGACAGGGTATACAATGAGCAGTTCTTC
CASSDRVYNEQFF
>NA|TRBJ1-6|TRBD1|TRBV28
TGTGCCAGCAGTACCGGGACAGCAAATTCGCCCCTCCACTTT
CASSTGTANSPLHF
>NA|TRBJ1-2|NA|TRBV15
TGTGCCACCAGCAGAGATCAGACAGGTGGCCAATTAGAGGGCTACACCTTC
CATSRDQTGGQLEGYTF
>NA|TRBJ1-6|NA|TRBV11-2
TGTGCCAGCAGCTTAGATACAGGCTTATTCTCACCCCTCCACTTT
CASSLDTGLFSPLHF
>NA|TRBJ1-2|NA|TRBV27
TGTGCCAGCAGTTTCTCTTCCGGGACAATTTATGGCTACACCTTC
CASSFSSGTIYGYTF
>NA|TRBJ1-2|NA|TRBV6-5
TGTGCCAGCGTCGCTGGGGCAGGGAACGGTGGCTACACCTTC
CASVAGAGNGGYTF
>NA|TRBJ2-1|NA|TRBV12-2
TGTGCCGGACTAGCGGTTTACAATGAGCAGTTCTTC
CAGLAVYNEQFF
>NA|TRBJ2-7|TRBD1|TRBV7-8
TGTGCCAGCAGCTTTGGACAGGGCGAGCAGTACTTC
CASSFGQGEQYF
>NA|TRBJ1-4|NA|TRBV28
TGTGCCAGCAGTTCAGGTTCAACTAATGAAAAACTGTTTTTT
CASSSGSTNEKLFF
>NA|TRBJ2-7|TRBD1|TRBV11-2
TGTGCCAGCAGCTCCGGTTGGGACAGGAGCTCCTACGAGCAGTACTTC
CASSSGWDRSSYEQYF
>NA|TRBJ1-5|NA|TRBV6-5
TGTGCCAGCAGCCGCGGGGACAATCAGCCCCAGCATTTT
CASSRGDNQPQHF
>NA|TRBJ1-2|NA|TRBV6-5
TGTGCCAGCAGACATACAGGGACGGAAGGCTACACCTTC
CASRHTGTEGYTF
>NA|TRBJ1-5|NA|TRBV30
TGTGCCTGGACCCTCTCAGGGGCCCGCAATCAGCCCCAGCATTTT
CAWTLSGARNQPQHF
>NA|TRBJ2-5|TRBD2|TRBV5-1
TGCGCCAGCAGCTTCGGGGGGAGAGAGACCCAGTACTTC
CASSFGGRETQYF
>NA|TRBJ2-7|TRBD2|TRBV27
TGTGCCAGCAGCTACGGACTAGCGGGAGGGCCGGGCGAGCAGTACTTC
CASSYGLAGGPGEQYF
>NA|TRBJ2-3|NA|TRBV3-1/TRBV3-2
TGTGCCAGCAGCCAAGGGTTCAGGGCAGATACGCAGTATTTT
CASSQGFRADTQYF
>NA|TRBJ2-5|TRBD2|TRBV4-2
TGTGCCAGCAGCCAAGGTCGGGATCTAGCGGGTCGGGAGACCCAGTACTTC
CASSQGRDLAGRETQYF
>NA|TRBJ1-2|NA|TRBV15
TGTGCCACCAGCAGGGTCCCAGCTAACTATGGCTACACCTTC
CATSRVPANYGYTF
>NA|TRBJ1-1|NA|TRBV28
TGTGCCAGCTCCCTTGTGGGGGGGAACACTGAAGCTTTCTTT
CASSLVGGNTEAFF
>few|TRBJ1-1|NA|TRBV28
TGTGCCAGCAGTTTGGGCATCGACCCTGAAGCTTTCTTT
CASSLGIDPEAFF